This passage covers 20 T cell receptor beta chains from one sample sequenced in a study of beta chain features in type 1 diabetes. All of the isolated RNA was reverse transcribed, so expressed TCRB transcripts were sequenced. Only in-frame clones appear in the TCRdb table, and some are missing; sequencing was by immunoSEQ multiplex PCR. The data show around 240,000 clones, 68% seen once. Source material: naive CD4+ T cells from blood. The receptors derive from a man aged 25-45 years in good health.

The chain uses TRBV27 and TRBJ2-1; 7 nucleotides line up with TRBD2. The CDR3 spans 15 residues. The junction had 3 bases not matched to a gene; V was cut back by 2 bases and J by 2 bases. Germline CDR1 reads MNHEY; CDR2 reads SMNVEV (reference sequence). The CDR3 nucleotides read TGTGCCAGCAGTTTAGGGGGGAGGGCCTACAATGAGCAGTTCTTC. Translating gives CASSLGGRAYNEQFF.

This rearrangement joins TRBV5-1 to TRBJ2-1; 8 bases are shared with TRBD2. V lost 4 bases to trimming and J lost 2 bases; unmatched junction nucleotides: 5. The CDR3 covers 15 residues. Germline loops: CDR1 SGHRS, CDR2 YFSETQ. The CDR3 DNA reads as TGCGCCAGCAGCCCCCCTAGCGGGCCCTACAATGAGCAGTTCTTC. This gives the protein CASSPPSGPYNEQFF.

This clone appeared once. V gene TRBV30 combines with J gene TRBJ1-1; D call uncertain. CDR1 is GTSNPN and CDR2 is SVGIG in the germline V gene (reference sequence). The CDR3 spans 14 residues. Trimming shortened V by 1 base and J by 0 bases, and 9 bases separated the two germline ends. DNA for the CDR3: TGTGCCTGGAGTGCGGCCGGGATGAACACTGAAGCTTTCTTT. Encoded protein: CAWSAAGMNTEAFF.

About this clone itself: This CDR3 is also generated by other DNA sequences in the sample. V is TRBV20-1 and J is TRBJ2-5; the D gene is possibly TRBD2 (6 bases). The CDR3 consists of 10 residues. The germline V and J ends were trimmed by 5 bases and 5 bases, with 6 bases remaining between them. Per germline, CDR1 DFQATT and CDR2 SNEGSKA (reference sequence). This CDR3 reads CSAGGETQYF. As DNA, the CDR3 is TGCAGTGCTGGAGGGGAGACCCAGTACTTC.

The V and J genes are TRBV7-9 and TRBJ2-3, with D possibly being TRBD1 or TRBD2 (6 bases each). CDR3 length equals 14 residues. Germline V CDR1 and CDR2: SEHNR, FQNEAQ (reference sequence). V was shortened by 5 bases and J by 4 bases, with 13 bases between the two germline ends. The DNA of the CDR3 is TGTGCCAGCAGCCTGGTCCGGGGGCCAGATACGCAGTATTTT. It encodes CASSLVRGPDTQYF.

V and J are TRBV30 and TRBJ2-5; 7 bases fit TRBD1. CDR1 GTSNPN and CDR2 SVGIG come from the germline V gene (reference sequence). CDR3 size: 14 residues. In DNA form, the CDR3 reads TGTGCTTCACGCGACAGGGTGTCACAAGAGACCCAGTACTTC. Translation gives CASRDRVSQETQYF.

This clone was seen only a few times. The gene calls are TRBV5-1 and TRBJ2-5; a possible D gene is TRBD2 (6 bases). CDR1 and CDR2 (germline): SGHRS, YFSETQ. The CDR3 runs 13 residues. V lost 0 bases and J 5 bases, leaving 8 bases between the germline ends. DNA for the CDR3: TGCGCCAGCAGCTTGGGACTAGACGAGACCCAGTACTTC. Protein product: CASSLGLDETQYF.

The rearrangement uses TRBV29-1 and TRBJ2-5; no clear D gene. Germline V gene sequence: CDR1 SQVTM, CDR2 ANQGSEA. The ends were cut back, 3 bases at V and 3 bases at J, with 8 bases in the middle. The CDR3 is made up of 12 amino acids. CDR3 sequence: CSVDRNKETQYF. The CDR3, as DNA: TGCAGCGTTGATCGGAACAAAGAGACCCAGTACTTC.

The chain couples TRBV14 to TRBJ1-6; TRBD1 agrees at 10 bases. Trimming at V came to 6 bases and at J to 10 bases, leaving 6 bases not matched to a gene. Looked up from germline, CDR1 is SGHDN and CDR2 is FVKESK. CDR3 size: 14 residues. The CDR3 loop reads CASRLGQGYSPLHF. The CDR3 coding sequence is TGTGCCAGCAGATTGGGACAGGGGTACTCACCCCTCCACTTT.

The sample holds a few counts of this clone. The chain carries TRBV7-2 and TRBJ1-5, with a weak D call TRBD1 (6 bases). The CDR3 spans 15 residues. Between the trimmed V and J ends, which lost 5 bases and 0 bases, there was a span of 11 bases. Germline CDR1 reads SGHTA; CDR2 reads FQGNSA. CDR3 amino acids: CASSAGQNSNQPQHF. The CDR3 nucleotides read TGTGCCAGCAGCGCCGGACAGAATAGCAATCAGCCCCAGCATTTT.

The rearrangement uses TRBV7-6 and TRBJ2-5; tentative D call: TRBD2 (6 bases). The ends were cut back, 5 bases at V and 4 bases at J, with 17 bases in the middle. Germline assignment: CDR1 SGHVS and CDR2 FNYEAQ. CDR3 length equals 15 residues. CDR3 sequence (DNA): TGTGCCAGCAGCCCCGGGGACCGGAGGGGAGAGACCCAGTACTTC. The encoded protein is CASSPGDRRGETQYF.

In DNA, the CDR3 is TGCGCCAGCAGCCAAGGGCAGTTAAGCACCGGGGAGCTGTTTTTT. It translates to CASSQGQLSTGELFF. The rearrangement links TRBV4-3 to TRBJ2-2; D not certain. Germline loops: CDR1 LGHNA, CDR2 YSLEER. The CDR3 totals 15 residues. The V gene lost 1 base and the J gene lost 4 bases, with 10 bases spanning the gap.

For the CDR3, the DNA is TGTGCCAGTAGTATAGCTGGGGTTGGGGCCAACGTCCTGACTTTC. This codes for CASSIAGVGANVLTF. This chain uses TRBV19 with TRBJ2-6; D is ambiguous. The V gene lost 1 base and the J gene lost 3 bases, with 7 bases spanning the gap. The CDR3 consists of 15 residues. Germline V gene data show CDR1 as LNHDA and CDR2 as SQIVND (reference sequence). Looking up the rest from reference TRBV19 and TRBJ2-6 gives the full variable domain: DGGITQSPKYLFRKEGQNVTLSCEQNLNHDAMYWYRQDPGQGLRLIYYSQIVNDFQKGDIAEGYSVSREKKESFPLTVTSAQKNPTAFYLCASSIAGVGANVLTFGAGSRLTVL.

This chain links TRBV6-5 with TRBJ1-1, with D possibly TRBD1 on 5 matching bases. The germline V and J ends were trimmed by 5 bases and 0 bases, with 10 bases remaining between them. In germline, CDR1 is MNHEY, CDR2 SVGAGI. The CDR3 extends over 14 amino acids. The CDR3 here is CASSKQAMNTEAFF. The CDR3 nucleotides are TGTGCCAGCAGTAAACAGGCAATGAACACTGAAGCTTTCTTT.

The chain is built from TRBV11-2 and TRBJ2-5, with D maybe TRBD1 (6 bases). CDR3 size: 16 residues. Germline loops: CDR1 SGHAT, CDR2 FQNNGV. V dropped 1 base and J dropped 5 bases, with 17 bases sitting between them. The CDR3 bases are TGTGCCAGCAGCTTAGTCGGGACAAAGAGTAGGGAGACCCAGTACTTC. Its protein product is CASSLVGTKSRETQYF. The full variable domain, its missing parts supplied by reference TRBV11-2 and TRBJ2-5, is EAGVAQSPRYKIIEKRQSVAFWCNPISGHATLYWYQQILGQGPKLLIQFQNNGVVDDSQLPKDRFSAERLKGVDSTLKIQPAKLEDSAVYLCASSLVGTKSRETQYFGPGTRLLVL.

This clone was counted between two and nine times. The genes are TRBV29-1 and TRBJ2-6; 7 nucleotides match TRBD1. The CDR3 spans 14 residues. Germline values: CDR1 SQVTM, CDR2 ANQGSEA. V lost 6 bases, J lost 1 base, and 3 bases stayed unmatched. DNA of the CDR3: TGCAGCGTACAGGGGTTTTCTGGGGCCAACGTCCTGACTTTC. Protein sequence: CSVQGFSGANVLTF.

The V call is TRBV30, the J call TRBJ1-1; no firm D call. The CDR3 length is 13 residues. V was pared by 1 base and J by 0 bases, with 6 bases between. Germline V gene data show CDR1 as GTSNPN and CDR2 as SVGIG (reference sequence). The CDR3 spells CAWSENLNTEAFF. CDR3 bases: TGTGCCTGGAGTGAGAACCTGAACACTGAAGCTTTCTTT.

The J gene is TRBJ2-4, the V gene TRBV30, with D possibly being TRBD2 (6 bases). Germline V lookup: CDR1 GTSNPN, CDR2 SVGIG (reference sequence). This CDR3 has 14 amino acids. The V gene lost 0 bases and the J gene lost 2 bases, with 8 bases spanning the gap. The CDR3: CAWSVRGTKNIQYF. The CDR3 region has the DNA TGTGCCTGGAGTGTACGGGGGACCAAAAACATTCAGTACTTC.

The V gene is TRBV5-6, the J gene TRBJ2-6; unclear D gene. Germline CDR1 is SGHDT and CDR2 is YYEEEE. The CDR3 is made up of 15 amino acids. The germline V and J ends were trimmed by 4 bases and 0 bases, with 8 bases remaining between them. CDR3 coding DNA: TGTGCCAGCAGCGAAATAATCTCTGGGGCCAACGTCCTGACTTTC. Translated, it gives CASSEIISGANVLTF. The entire variable domain, with the rest obtained from reference TRBV5-6 and TRBJ2-6, is as follows: DAGVTQSPTHLIKTRGQQVTLRCSPKSGHDTVSWYQQALGQGPQFIFQYYEEEERQRGNFPDRFSGHQFPNYSSELNVNALLLGDSALYLCASSEIISGANVLTFGAGSRLTVL.

The chain recombines TRBV30 with TRBJ2-7, with D perhaps matching TRBD2 (5 bases). The germline V gene has CDR1 GTSNPN and CDR2 SVGIG (reference sequence). CDR3 length: 14 amino acids. V lost 0 bases to trimming and J lost 7 bases, with 16 bases between them. In DNA, the CDR3 is TGTGCCTGGAGTGTAGAACTAGTGGTGGGGGAGCAGTACTTC. It encodes CAWSVELVVGEQYF.